This TCR delta chain was obtained from a study of γδ T cells in repeated Plasmodium falciparum infection. Points from the study as a whole: Malian donors came from one small rural village, predominantly one ethnic group.

TCRdb re-called the multiplex PCR reads with CATT. The sample yields about 89,000 delta-chain clones, 1.4% to 1.5% seen once. The V gene's germline CDR1 is TSWWSYY and CDR2 QGS. V lost 3 bases and J lost 2, with 25 bases in between. CDR3 length equals 19 residues. Flow sorting of PBMC yielded separate Vgamma9/Vdelta2+ and Vdelta2-negative gammadelta T cell populations for bulk repertoire analysis. Details on this clone: The antigen is undetermined. It differs at one base from a far larger clone, so likely a read error. This same CDR3 is encoded by further DNA sequences in the sample.

This receptor was obtained from a pool of human donors (malaria-infected and uninfected, not separated). Sequencing was carried out using gamma-delta T cells from blood. The chain combines TRDV1 with TRDJ1; D perhaps matches TRDD3 (5 bases). The DNA for the CDR3 is TGTGCTCTTGGGGAGCGGCCTGGGTCGGCCCACCATGTAACCGATAAACTCATCTTT. This sequence encodes CALGERPGSAHHVTDKLIF.